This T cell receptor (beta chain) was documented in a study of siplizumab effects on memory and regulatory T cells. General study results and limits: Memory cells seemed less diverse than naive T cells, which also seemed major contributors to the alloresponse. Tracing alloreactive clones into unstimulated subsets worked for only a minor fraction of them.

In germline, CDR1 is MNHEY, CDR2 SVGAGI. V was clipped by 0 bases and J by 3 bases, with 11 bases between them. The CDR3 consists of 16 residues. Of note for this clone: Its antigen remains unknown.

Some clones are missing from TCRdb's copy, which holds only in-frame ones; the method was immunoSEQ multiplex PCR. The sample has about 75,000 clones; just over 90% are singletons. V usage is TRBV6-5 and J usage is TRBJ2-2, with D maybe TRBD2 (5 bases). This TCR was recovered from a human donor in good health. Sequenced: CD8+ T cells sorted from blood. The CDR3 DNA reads TGTGCCAGCAGTTACTCGAATCCGGGGTACACCGGGGAGCTGTTTTTT. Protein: CASSYSNPGYTGELFF.